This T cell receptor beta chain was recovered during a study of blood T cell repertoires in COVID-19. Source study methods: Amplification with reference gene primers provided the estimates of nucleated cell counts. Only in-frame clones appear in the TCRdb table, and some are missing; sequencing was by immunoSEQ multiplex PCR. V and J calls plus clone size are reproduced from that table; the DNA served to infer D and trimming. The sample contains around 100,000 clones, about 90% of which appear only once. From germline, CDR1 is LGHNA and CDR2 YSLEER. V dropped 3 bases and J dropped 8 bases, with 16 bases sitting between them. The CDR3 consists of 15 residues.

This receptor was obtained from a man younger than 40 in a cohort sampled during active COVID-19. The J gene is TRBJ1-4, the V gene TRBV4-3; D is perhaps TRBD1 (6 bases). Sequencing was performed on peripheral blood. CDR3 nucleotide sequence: TGCGCCAGCAGCCAGCAACAGGGTATTCTGGAAAAACTGTTTTTT. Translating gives CASSQQQGILEKLFF.